A selection of T cell receptor beta chains follows, all from one sample in a study of ipilimumab plus nivolumab after autologous stem cell transplantation. TCRdb's copy holds only in-frame clones and misses some; the assay was immunoSEQ multiplex PCR. The table includes fewer than 30,000 clones, approximately 86% detected once. The starting material was PBMCs, obtained in a trial of ipilimumab plus nivolumab as post-transplant consolidation. The receptor source for this set is a male donor with diffuse large B-cell lymphoma. Each CDR3 is given with its conserved first and last residue. The D gene is left open where the match is weak. Part of the rows lack a size; the others show once, few, many or a class for expanded clones.

TRBD1	-	TRBV10-3	TRBJ2-1	16	CAISESGTGGYNEQFF	TGTGCCATCAGTGAGTCAGGGACAGGGGGCTACAATGAGCAGTTCTTC
-	-	TRBV6-5	TRBJ2-7	14	CASRTGTGVYEQYF	TGTGCCAGCAGGACCGGGACGGGAGTCTACGAGCAGTACTTC
-	-	TRBV6-1	TRBJ1-5	13	CASSGRDNQPQHF	TGTGCCAGCAGTGGGCGGGACAATCAGCCCCAGCATTTT
TRBD2	-	TRBV30	TRBJ2-6	18	CAWGLAGLGRSGANVLTF	TGTGCCTGGGGACTAGCGGGGCTAGGACGCTCTGGGGCCAACGTCCTGACTTTC
TRBD1	-	TRBV6-1	TRBJ1-2	15	CASSGRDSSNYGYTF	TGTGCCAGCAGTGGAAGGGACAGCTCGAACTATGGCTACACCTTC
-	once	TRBV25-1	TRBJ1-2	12	CASSDSFYGYTF	TGTGCCAGCAGTGACTCTTTCTATGGCTACACCTTC
TRBD2	-	TRBV11-2	TRBJ2-1	15	CASRLLAGSYNEQFF	TGTGCCAGCAGGTTACTAGCGGGGAGCTACAATGAGCAGTTCTTC
-	-	TRBV5-5	TRBJ2-5	14	CASSPRGDDETQYF	TGTGCCAGCAGCCCTCGAGGGGACGATGAGACCCAGTACTTC
-	once	TRBV7-8	TRBJ2-1	14	CASSFLATVNEQFF	TGTGCCAGCAGCTTCCTCGCGACGGTCAATGAGCAGTTCTTC
TRBD1	-	TRBV19	TRBJ1-2	20	CASSRDPDRLGGRINYGYTF	TGTGCCAGTAGTAGGGACCCGGACAGGCTTGGAGGCCGGATTAACTATGGCTACACCTTC
TRBD2	-	TRBV30	TRBJ2-3	17	CAWSPGTSGGGTDTQYF	TGTGCCTGGAGTCCCGGGACTAGCGGGGGGGGCACAGATACGCAGTATTTT
-	-	TRBV14	TRBJ2-7	16	CASSPGPGGRLHEQYF	TGTGCCAGCAGCCCCGGCCCGGGGGGCAGATTACACGAGCAGTACTTC
-	-	TRBV21-1	TRBJ1-6	15	CASSPAAPGGSPLHF	TGTGCCAGCAGCCCCGCAGCACCAGGGGGGTCACCCCTCCACTTT
TRBD1	-	TRBV27	TRBJ1-1	17	CASSRPEDRGRGTEAFF	TGTGCCAGCAGCCGACCAGAGGACAGGGGGCGCGGGACTGAAGCTTTCTTT
-	-	TRBV5-1	TRBJ1-1	13	CASSLGQITEAFF	TGCGCCAGCAGCTTGGGCCAAATCACCGAAGCTTTCTTT
TRBD1	-	TRBV19	TRBJ1-5	14	CASSRQGFGQPQHF	TGTGCCAGTAGTAGACAGGGGTTTGGACAGCCCCAGCATTTT
TRBD1	-	TRBV29-1	TRBJ2-1	12	CSVSPGTAHSVF	TGCAGCGTAAGTCCCGGGACAGCTCACTCAGTCTTC
TRBD1	-	TRBV19	TRBJ1-1	14	CASTQTNRGTEAFF	TGTGCCAGTACTCAGACCAACAGGGGAACTGAAGCTTTCTTT
-	-	TRBV11-2	TRBJ1-1	16	CASSSITGHLNTEAFF	TGTGCCAGCAGCTCCATAACGGGACACTTGAACACTGAAGCTTTCTTT
-	-	TRBV29-1	TRBJ2-5	15	CSVVQPQGGGGTQYF	TGCAGCGTTGTCCAGCCACAGGGAGGGGGGGGCACCCAGTACTTC
TRBD2	-	TRBV19	TRBJ2-1	14	CASCTSGALNEQFF	TGTGCCAGTTGTACTAGCGGGGCCTTAAATGAGCAGTTCTTC
TRBD1	-	TRBV6-6	TRBJ1-2	15	CASSYAGTGGRGYTF	TGTGCCAGCAGTTATGCCGGGACAGGGGGTAGGGGCTACACCTTC
-	-	TRBV2	TRBJ2-1	13	CASSGSYYNEQFF	TGTGCCAGCAGTGGTTCATACTACAATGAGCAGTTCTTC
TRBD2	-	TRBV11-2	TRBJ2-1	14	CASSSYTSVDEQFF	TGTGCCAGCAGCTCTTACACTAGCGTCGATGAGCAGTTCTTC
TRBD1	once	TRBV5-1	TRBJ1-1	14	CASSTVTGDTEAFF	TGCGCCAGCAGCACCGTTACAGGGGACACTGAAGCTTTCTTT
-	-	TRBV5-4	TRBJ1-2	16	CASSKEGPVPTYGYTF	TGTGCCAGCAGCAAGGAGGGACCCGTGCCTACCTATGGCTACACCTTC
-	-	TRBV11-2	TRBJ1-2	12	CASSFQGYGYTF	TGTGCCAGCAGCTTTCAGGGGTATGGCTACACCTTC
TRBD2	few	TRBV7-9	TRBJ2-5	13	CASSRDYQETQYF	TGTGCCAGCAGCCGGGACTATCAAGAGACCCAGTACTTC
-	once	TRBV28	TRBJ1-2	14	CASRAEDGYYGYTF	TGTGCCAGCAGGGCGGAAGACGGATACTATGGCTACACCTTC
TRBD1	-	TRBV5-1	TRBJ1-5	14	CASSQTGGLQPQHF	TGCGCCAGCAGCCAGACAGGGGGACTTCAGCCCCAGCATTTT
TRBD1	-	TRBV4-3	TRBJ2-7	16	CASSQDRTGGTYEQYF	TGCGCCAGCAGCCAAGACCGGACAGGGGGTACCTACGAGCAGTACTTC
-	-	TRBV12-5	TRBJ1-2	15	CASGLVGLSLYGYTF	TGTGCTAGTGGTTTGGTTGGACTTTCTCTTTATGGCTACACCTTC
-	-	TRBV5-1	TRBJ2-7	14	CASSLSRNSYEQYF	TGCGCCAGCAGCTTGTCGCGGAACTCCTACGAGCAGTACTTC